Following are 27 T cell receptor beta chains from one sample sequenced in a study of cytomegalovirus exposure and HLA in healthy donors. 60 Vbeta and 13 Jbeta primers were used in PCR. The method was immunoSEQ multiplex PCR; TCRdb's version includes in-frame clones alone and lacks a portion of them. The sample carries roughly 100,000 clones, roughly 80% recorded once. The sample was PBMCs. The receptors were sampled from a woman between 35 and 50 years old in good health and CMV-seropositive.

V gene TRBV5-4 combines with J gene TRBJ2-3, with 11 nucleotides matching TRBD2. Germline V gene sequence: CDR1 SGHNT, CDR2 YYREEE (reference sequence). This CDR3 comprises 17 residues. Trimming at V came to 4 bases and at J to 6 bases, leaving 13 bases not matched to a gene. CDR3: CASSPSLAGGPGDTQYF. The CDR3 nucleotides are TGTGCCAGCAGCCCTTCCCTAGCGGGAGGACCCGGGGATACGCAGTATTTT.

V usage is TRBV7-2 and J usage is TRBJ2-7, with 10 bases aligning to TRBD1. V lost 2 bases and J lost 0; bases outside the gene matches: 1. The length of the CDR3 is 15 residues. Germline V CDR1 and CDR2: SGHTA, FQGNSA. This CDR3 is CASSLRTGGSYEQYF. As DNA, the CDR3 is TGTGCCAGCAGCTTAAGGACAGGGGGCTCCTACGAGCAGTACTTC.

A single count supports this clone. This sequence joins TRBV5-6 and TRBJ2-1; 8 bases agree with TRBD2. V shed 1 base and J 5 bases; nucleotides not matched to a gene: 2. The CDR3 is 14 amino acids. Germline CDR1 SGHDT, CDR2 YYEEEE. The CDR3 reads CASSLTSGNNEQFF. The CDR3 DNA reads TGTGCCAGCAGCTTGACTAGCGGTAACAATGAGCAGTTCTTC. The variable domain in full, with the rest retrieved from reference TRBV5-6 and TRBJ2-1, is DAGVTQSPTHLIKTRGQQVTLRCSPKSGHDTVSWYQQALGQGPQFIFQYYEEEERQRGNFPDRFSGHQFPNYSSELNVNALLLGDSALYLCASSLTSGNNEQFFGPGTRLTVL.

This chain joins TRBV18 and TRBJ2-7; 12 bases agree with TRBD2. V lost 8 bases and J lost 7; bases outside the gene matches: 9. The CDR3 is 14 amino acids. CDR1 and CDR2 from the germline V gene are KGHSH and LQKENI. Here the CDR3 DNA reads TGTGCCAGCGTGTTGACTAGCGGGAGCGGTGAGCAGTACTTC. Translated: CASVLTSGSGEQYF. Full variable domain (remainder filled in from reference TRBV18 and TRBJ2-7): NAGVMQNPRHLVRRRGQEARLRCSPMKGHSHVYWYRQLPEEGLKFMVYLQKENIIDESGMPKERFSAEFPKEGPSILRIQQVVRGDSAAYFCASVLTSGSGEQYFGPGTRLTVT.

The sample holds one count of this clone. The V gene is TRBV15, the J gene TRBJ1-3; D not resolved. The CDR3 spans 18 residues. CDR1 and CDR2 (germline): LNHNV, YYDKDF (reference sequence). V was shortened by 2 bases and J by 0 bases, with 17 bases between the two germline ends. The CDR3 spells CATSRSVRTYRSGNTIYF. The CDR3 bases are TGTGCCACCAGCAGATCCGTCAGGACTTACCGCTCTGGAAACACCATATATTTT. The full variable domain, completed using reference TRBV15 and TRBJ1-3, is DAMVIQNPRYQVTQFGKPVTLSCSQTLNHNVMYWYQQKSSQAPKLLFHYYDKDFNNEADTPDNFQSRRPNTSFCFLDIRSPGLGDTAMYLCATSRSVRTYRSGNTIYFGEGSWLTVV.

In its sample, this clone was seen once. Other nucleotide sequences in the sample specify the same CDR3. The gene calls are TRBV7-2 and TRBJ2-5; D not certain. Germline-derived CDR1 and CDR2 are SGHTA and FQGNSA. The CDR3 totals 12 residues. With 3 bases removed from V and 5 bases from J, the gap between germline ends came to 7 bases. The CDR3 loop is CASSLFRETQYF. CDR3 DNA sequence: TGTGCCAGCAGCTTGTTTCGGGAGACCCAGTACTTC.

The gene calls are TRBV7-2 and TRBJ2-2; perhaps TRBD2 as D (6 bases). Germline values: CDR1 SGHTA, CDR2 FQGNSA. This CDR3 spans 15 amino acids. V was clipped by 5 bases and J by 3 bases, with 13 bases between them. The CDR3 loop reads CASSTGEGDTGELFF. The CDR3 nucleotides are TGTGCCAGCAGCACGGGGGAAGGCGACACCGGGGAGCTGTTTTTT.

In this sample, this clone turned up a few times. The V gene is TRBV19, the J gene TRBJ1-6; no definite D call. Deletions cut 5 bases from V and 9 bases from J, with 8 bases between. The CDR3 has 12 amino acids. Germline V gene sequence: CDR1 LNHDA, CDR2 SQIVND (reference sequence). The CDR3 coding sequence is TGTGCCAGTAGTTCCCCGAGTTCACCCCTCCACTTT. This gives the protein CASSSPSSPLHF.

V is TRBV7-9 and J is TRBJ2-2, with a possible D match to TRBD1 (6 bases). This CDR3 is 15 amino acids long. The V gene's germline CDR1 is SEHNR and CDR2 FQNEAQ (reference sequence). Trimming took off 5 bases at V and 0 bases at J, with 10 bases between the two ends. CDR3 nucleotides: TGTGCCAGCAGCCAGTGGACAGCGAACACCGGGGAGCTGTTTTTT. This codes for CASSQWTANTGELFF.

This clone occurred once. This rearrangement joins TRBV2 to TRBJ2-7; D is unresolved. This CDR3 contains 14 residues. Germline CDR1 reads SNHLY; CDR2 reads FYNNEI. V gave up 6 bases and J gave up 5 bases, with 17 bases separating them. The CDR3 region is CASRAIRGVDEQYF. The CDR3 coding sequence is TGTGCCAGCAGGGCCATCCGCGGAGTCGACGAGCAGTACTTC. The variable domain in full, with the rest retrieved from reference TRBV2 and TRBJ2-7, is EPEVTQTPSHQVTQMGQEVILRCVPISNHLYFYWYRQILGQKVEFLVSFYNNEISEKSEIFDDQFSVERPDGSNFTLKIRSTKLEDSAMYFCASRAIRGVDEQYFGPGTRLTVT.

The rearrangement joins TRBV7-8 to TRBJ2-2; 12 nucleotides line up with TRBD2. This CDR3 is 18 amino acids long. CDR1 is SGHVS and CDR2 is FQNEAQ in the germline V gene. The J segment lost 2 bases and the V segment lost 3 bases, leaving 7 bases of the junction unmatched. The CDR3, as DNA: TGTGCCAGCAGCTTTAGAAGGACTAGCGGGGTTAACACCGGGGAGCTGTTTTTT. Translating gives CASSFRRTSGVNTGELFF.

The chain recombines TRBV29-1 with TRBJ2-3; D uncertain. This CDR3 is 11 amino acids long. V shed 6 bases and J shed 7 bases, with 11 bases lying between them. The germline V gene has CDR1 SQVTM and CDR2 ANQGSEA. The CDR3 region has the DNA TGCAGCGTGGGCGCGTCATATACGCAGTATTTT. Protein: CSVGASYTQYF.

The J gene is TRBJ1-1, the V gene TRBV6-5, with 10 bases fitting TRBD1. The CDR3 spans 15 residues. The germline V gene has CDR1 MNHEY and CDR2 SVGAGI. V dropped 6 bases and J dropped 3; count of bases not matched to a gene: 7. DNA of the CDR3: TGTGCCAGCAGGAAATCGACAGGGGGCTACACTGAAGCTTTCTTT. Amino acids: CASRKSTGGYTEAFF.

The sample holds one count of this clone. This chain uses TRBV29-1 with TRBJ2-2; a possible D gene is TRBD2 (6 bases). The CDR3 is made up of 12 amino acids. CDR1 and CDR2 (germline): SQVTM, ANQGSEA. The V end lost 7 bases, the J end lost 5 bases, and 11 bases lay between the germline ends. The CDR3 reads CSGGEWTGELFF. As DNA, the CDR3 is TGCAGCGGGGGGGAATGGACCGGGGAGCTGTTTTTT.

The chain couples TRBV7-3 to TRBJ1-2; TRBD1 matches 10 bases. Germline CDR1 is SGHTA and CDR2 is FQGTGA. The length of the CDR3 is 16 residues. The V and J ends lost 2 bases and 7 bases, in that order; junction bases with no gene match: 10. Here the CDR3 DNA reads TGTGCCAGCAGCTTACCGTCGGGACAGGGGTTGGCTGGCTACACCTTC. It translates to CASSLPSGQGLAGYTF. Variable domain in full (rest from reference TRBV7-3 and TRBJ1-2): GAGVSQTPSNKVTEKGKYVELRCDPISGHTALYWYRQSLGQGPEFLIYFQGTGAADDSGLPNDRFFAVRPEGSVSTLKIQRTERGDSAVYLCASSLPSGQGLAGYTFGSGTRLTVV.

This sequence joins TRBV6-1 and TRBJ1-3; D not certain. Germline V CDR1 and CDR2: MNHNS, SASEGT. This CDR3 is 15 amino acids long. Trimming stripped 3 bases from V and 7 bases from J, with 16 bases between. CDR3: CASSDSDFWVNTIYF. Here the CDR3 DNA reads TGTGCCAGCAGTGACTCTGACTTTTGGGTGAACACCATATATTTT.

The chain links TRBV5-1 to TRBJ2-1; TRBD2 aligns across 12 bases. Germline CDR1 and CDR2: SGHRS and YFSETQ. Unmatched junction bases numbered 6, after V lost 5 bases and J lost 3 bases. The CDR3 contains 16 residues. The CDR3 protein is CASRSGTSGFYNEQFF. DNA of the CDR3: TGCGCCAGCAGGTCCGGGACTAGCGGGTTCTACAATGAGCAGTTCTTC. The full variable domain, in which reference TRBV5-1 and TRBJ2-1 provide the parts outside the CDR3, is KAGVTQTPRYLIKTRGQQVTLSCSPISGHRSVSWYQQTPGQGLQFLFEYFSETQRNKGNFPGRFSGRQFSNSRSEMNVSTLELGDSALYLCASRSGTSGFYNEQFFGPGTRLTVL.

The rearrangement links TRBV4-1 to TRBJ1-6; 7 nucleotides agree with TRBD1. The CDR3 sequence is 16 residues long. Germline CDR1 MGHRA, CDR2 YSYEKL. J lost 2 bases, V lost 0 bases, and 1 base had no gene match. Here the CDR3 DNA reads TGCGCCAGCAGCCAAGATGGGACAGCCTATAATTCACCCCTCCACTTT. Its protein product is CASSQDGTAYNSPLHF.

V and J are TRBV13 and TRBJ2-7; 7 bases map to TRBD2. V gave up 3 bases and J gave up 2 bases; unmatched junction bases: 10. Germline CDR1 PRHDT, CDR2 FYEKMQ (reference sequence). The CDR3 totals 16 residues. The CDR3 region has the DNA TGTGCCAGCAGCTTGTGGAACCGGCTAGCGGCCTACGAGCAGTACTTC. Its translation: CASSLWNRLAAYEQYF.

The count of this clone is one. The chain combines TRBV21-1 with TRBJ1-1; whether TRBD1, the table's D call, matches the DNA was not checked. TRBV21-1 has pseudogene status. This CDR3 comprises 13 residues. CDR3 residues: CASSKVMAFQAFF. The CDR3 DNA follows: TGTGCCAGCAGCAAAGTTATGGCTTTCCAAGCTTTCTTT.

The V gene is TRBV28, the J gene TRBJ2-6; 7 positions agree with TRBD2. The J segment lost 0 bases and the V segment lost 4 bases, leaving 12 bases of the junction unmatched. CDR1 MDHEN and CDR2 SYDVKM come from the germline V gene. The CDR3 has 19 residues. Written as DNA, the CDR3 is TGTGCCAGCAGTTACGGGGCGTCGGGGGGAGGCTCTGGGGCCAACGTCCTGACTTTC. Its protein is CASSYGASGGGSGANVLTF. Based on the CDR3 plus reference TRBV28 and TRBJ2-6, the full variable domain is DVKVTQSSRYLVKRTGEKVFLECVQDMDHENMFWYRQDPGLGLRLIYFSYDVKMKEKGDIPEGYSVSREKKERFSLILESASTNQTSMYLCASSYGASGGGSGANVLTFGAGSRLTVL.

This clone turned up a few times. The chain is built from TRBV19 and TRBJ2-7; 7 positions match TRBD1. The V gene's germline CDR1 is LNHDA and CDR2 SQIVND (reference sequence). The junction had 13 bases not matched to a gene; V was cut back by 5 bases and J by 3 bases. This CDR3 has 16 amino acids. The CDR3 nucleotides read TGTGCCAGTAGTGCTCAGACAGGGTTTTGGAGCTACGAGCAGTACTTC. Amino acid sequence: CASSAQTGFWSYEQYF.

The chain links TRBV7-9 to TRBJ1-1; possibly TRBD1 for D (6 bases). With 6 bases removed from V and 0 bases from J, the gap between germline ends came to 17 bases. Germline lookup yields CDR1 SEHNR and CDR2 FQNEAQ (reference sequence). The CDR3 length is 16 residues. The CDR3 DNA reads TGTGCCAGCAGTTCCTTTCTGGGACACCTGAACACTGAAGCTTTCTTT. Translation gives CASSSFLGHLNTEAFF. The full variable domain, in which reference TRBV7-9 and TRBJ1-1 provide the parts outside the CDR3, is DTGVSQNPRHKITKRGQNVTFRCDPISEHNRLYWYRQTLGQGPEFLTYFQNEAQLEKSRLLSDRFSAERPKGSFSTLEIQRTEQGDSAMYLCASSSFLGHLNTEAFFGQGTRLTVV.

The chain combines TRBV6-6 with TRBJ1-2; maybe TRBD1 (6 bases). V lost 2 bases, J lost 3 bases, and 10 bases lay in between. The CDR3 covers 14 residues. CDR1 MNHNY and CDR2 SVGAGI come from the germline V gene (reference sequence). The CDR3 region is CASSYAGADYGYTF. The CDR3 DNA reads TGTGCCAGCAGTTACGCAGGGGCGGACTATGGCTACACCTTC.

The chain has TRBV7-3 and TRBJ2-3; 8 bases are shared with TRBD2. Germline values: CDR1 SGHTA, CDR2 FQGTGA. The CDR3 contains 17 residues. Losses at the gene ends were 3 bases for V and 3 bases for J; bases not matched to a gene: 11. The CDR3 DNA sequence: TGTGCCAGCAGCTTTGGGGGGGGGACTAGTAGGACAGATACGCAGTATTTT. This translates into CASSFGGGTSRTDTQYF.

This clone was counted between two and nine times. The rearrangement joins TRBV28 to TRBJ1-6, with unresolved D. This CDR3 comprises 14 residues. Germline V CDR1 and CDR2: MDHEN, SYDVKM. Trimming pared 5 bases from V and 6 bases from J, leaving 11 bases between. CDR3 loop: CASSVGESNSPLHF. CDR3 DNA: TGTGCCAGCAGTGTCGGGGAGTCTAATTCACCCCTCCACTTT.

The chain is built from TRBV7-3 and TRBJ1-2; D unresolved. Germline CDR1 is SGHTA and CDR2 is FQGTGA. The CDR3 is 13 amino acids. V was pared by 4 bases and J by 4 bases, with 10 bases between. CDR3 sequence (DNA): TGTGCCAGCAGCTATTCCTGGAGCTATGGCTACACCTTC. Residues: CASSYSWSYGYTF.